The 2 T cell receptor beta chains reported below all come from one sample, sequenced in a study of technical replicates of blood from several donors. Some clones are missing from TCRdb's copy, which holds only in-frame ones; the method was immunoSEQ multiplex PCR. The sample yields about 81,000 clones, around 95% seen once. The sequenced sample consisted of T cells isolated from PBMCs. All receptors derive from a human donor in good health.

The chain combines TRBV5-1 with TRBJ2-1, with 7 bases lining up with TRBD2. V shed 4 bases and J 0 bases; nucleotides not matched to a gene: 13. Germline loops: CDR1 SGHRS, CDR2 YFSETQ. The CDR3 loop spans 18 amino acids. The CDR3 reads CASSQSPGRGSSYNEQFF. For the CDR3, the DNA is TGCGCCAGCAGCCAAAGTCCGGGGCGGGGGAGCTCCTACAATGAGCAGTTCTTC. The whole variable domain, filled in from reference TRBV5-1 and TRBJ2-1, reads KAGVTQTPRYLIKTRGQQVTLSCSPISGHRSVSWYQQTPGQGLQFLFEYFSETQRNKGNFPGRFSGRQFSNSRSEMNVSTLELGDSALYLCASSQSPGRGSSYNEQFFGPGTRLTVL.

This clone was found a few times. The CDR3 DNA follows: TGTGCCAGCAGCGTAGAAGGTACTAGCGGGATAACCGGGGAGCTGTTTTTT. Amino acid sequence: CASSVEGTSGITGELFF. This sequence joins TRBV9 and TRBJ2-2; 10 bases are shared with TRBD2. Trimming took 0 bases from V and 5 from J; bases not matched to a gene: 7. Germline loops: CDR1 SGDLS, CDR2 YYNGEE. CDR3 length: 17 amino acids. Variable domain in full (rest from reference TRBV9 and TRBJ2-2): DSGVTQTPKHLITATGQRVTLRCSPRSGDLSVYWYQQSLDQGLQFLIQYYNGEERAKGNILERFSAQQFPDLHSELNLSSLELGDSALYFCASSVEGTSGITGELFFGEGSRLTVL.